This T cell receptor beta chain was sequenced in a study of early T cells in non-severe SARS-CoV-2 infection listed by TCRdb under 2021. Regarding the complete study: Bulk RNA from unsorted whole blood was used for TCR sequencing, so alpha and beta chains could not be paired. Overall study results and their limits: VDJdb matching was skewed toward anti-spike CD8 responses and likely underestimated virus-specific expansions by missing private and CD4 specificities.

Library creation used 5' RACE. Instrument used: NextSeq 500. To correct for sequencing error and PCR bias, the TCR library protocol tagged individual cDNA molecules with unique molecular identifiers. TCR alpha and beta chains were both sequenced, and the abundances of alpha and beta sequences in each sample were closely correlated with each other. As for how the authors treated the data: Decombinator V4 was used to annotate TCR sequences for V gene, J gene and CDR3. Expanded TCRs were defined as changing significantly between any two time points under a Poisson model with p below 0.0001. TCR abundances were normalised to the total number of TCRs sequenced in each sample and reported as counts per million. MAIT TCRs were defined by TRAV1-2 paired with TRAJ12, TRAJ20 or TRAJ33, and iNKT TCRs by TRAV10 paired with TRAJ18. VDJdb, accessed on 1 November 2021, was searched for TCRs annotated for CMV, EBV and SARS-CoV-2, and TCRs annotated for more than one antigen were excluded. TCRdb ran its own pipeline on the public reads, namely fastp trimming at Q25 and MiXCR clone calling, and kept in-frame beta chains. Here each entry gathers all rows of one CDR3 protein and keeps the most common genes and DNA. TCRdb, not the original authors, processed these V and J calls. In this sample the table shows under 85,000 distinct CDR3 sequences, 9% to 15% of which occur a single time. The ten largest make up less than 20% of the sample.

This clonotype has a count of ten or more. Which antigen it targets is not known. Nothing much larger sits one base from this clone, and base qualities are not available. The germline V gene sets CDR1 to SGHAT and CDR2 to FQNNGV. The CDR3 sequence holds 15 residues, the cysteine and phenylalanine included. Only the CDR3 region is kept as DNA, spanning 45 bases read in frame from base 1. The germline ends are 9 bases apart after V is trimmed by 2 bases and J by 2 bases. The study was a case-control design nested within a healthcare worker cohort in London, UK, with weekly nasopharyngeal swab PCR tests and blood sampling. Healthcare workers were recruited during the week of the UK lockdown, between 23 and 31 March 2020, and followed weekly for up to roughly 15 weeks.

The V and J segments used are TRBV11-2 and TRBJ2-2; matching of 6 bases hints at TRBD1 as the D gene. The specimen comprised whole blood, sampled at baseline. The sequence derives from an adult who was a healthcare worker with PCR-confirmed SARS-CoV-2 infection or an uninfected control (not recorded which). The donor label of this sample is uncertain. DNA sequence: TGTGCCAGCAGCTTAACAGGGATAAACACCGGGGAGCTGTTTTTT. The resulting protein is CASSLTGINTGELFF.